This T cell receptor (beta chain) was profiled in a study of cytomegalovirus exposure and HLA in healthy donors. Study information: Unique TCRs numbering some 77 million, obtained from HLA-typed donors, made up an early data release.

Researchers ran the PCR with 60 Vbeta and 13 Jbeta primers. Data came from immunoSEQ multiplex PCR; TCRdb stores just in-frame clones and leaves some out. The data hold 270,000 or so clones, with over 90% observed a single time. Germline V CDR1 and CDR2: SQVTM, ANQGSEA. The V and J ends lost 4 bases and 1 base respectively, with 17 bases between them. The CDR3 sequence is 16 residues long. The sequencing sample was made of PBMCs. This rearrangement joins TRBV29-1 to TRBJ1-5; D call uncertain. The clonotype originates from a girl aged 2-10 years in good health and CMV-seronegative. The DNA for the CDR3 is TGCAGCGTTGTAGTGACTGGGTCAAGCAGCAATCAGCCCCAGCATTTT. Protein product: CSVVVTGSSSNQPQHF.